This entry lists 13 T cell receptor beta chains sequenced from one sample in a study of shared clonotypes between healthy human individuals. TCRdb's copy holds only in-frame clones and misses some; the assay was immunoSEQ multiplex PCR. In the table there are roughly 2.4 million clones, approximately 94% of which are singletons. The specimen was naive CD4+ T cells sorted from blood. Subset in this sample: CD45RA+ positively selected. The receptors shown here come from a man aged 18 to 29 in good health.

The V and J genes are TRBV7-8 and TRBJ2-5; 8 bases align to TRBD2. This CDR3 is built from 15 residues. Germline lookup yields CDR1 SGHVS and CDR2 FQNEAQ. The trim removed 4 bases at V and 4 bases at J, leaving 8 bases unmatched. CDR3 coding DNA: TGTGCCAGCAGCTCCCTCGGGGGGGGTGGAGAGACCCAGTACTTC. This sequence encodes CASSSLGGGGETQYF.

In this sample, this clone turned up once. The chain's CDR3 is CASSYGTSGSLTDTQYF. The CDR3 bases are TGTGCCAGCAGCTACGGGACTAGCGGGAGCCTCACAGATACGCAGTATTTT. This chain joins TRBV2 and TRBJ2-3; 14 bases match TRBD2. V lost 6 bases and J lost 2; bases outside the gene matches: 7. Germline V gene data show CDR1 as SNHLY and CDR2 as FYNNEI. The CDR3 covers 17 residues.

The CDR3 loop is CASHLTPALGAFF. DNA of the CDR3: TGTGCCAGCCACCTCACCCCCGCGTTAGGAGCTTTCTTT. The V gene is TRBV5-6, the J gene TRBJ1-1; D gene uncertain. The V end lost 7 bases, the J end lost 10 bases, and 20 bases lay between the germline ends. The CDR3 is 13 amino acids. Germline-derived CDR1 and CDR2 are SGHDT and YYEEEE.

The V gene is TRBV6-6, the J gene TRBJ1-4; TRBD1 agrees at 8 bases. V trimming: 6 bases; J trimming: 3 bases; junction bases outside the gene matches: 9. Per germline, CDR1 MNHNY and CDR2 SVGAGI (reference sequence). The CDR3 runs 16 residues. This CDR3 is CASSLTGVGPNEKLFF. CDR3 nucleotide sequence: TGTGCCAGCAGCTTGACAGGGGTGGGACCTAATGAAAAACTGTTTTTT.

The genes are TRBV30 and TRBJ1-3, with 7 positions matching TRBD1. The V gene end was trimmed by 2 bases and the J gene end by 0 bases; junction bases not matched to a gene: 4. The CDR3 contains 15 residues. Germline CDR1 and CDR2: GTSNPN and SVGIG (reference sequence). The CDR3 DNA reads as TGTGCCTGGAGTCGGGACAGCTTCTCTGGAAACACCATATATTTT. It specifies CAWSRDSFSGNTIYF.

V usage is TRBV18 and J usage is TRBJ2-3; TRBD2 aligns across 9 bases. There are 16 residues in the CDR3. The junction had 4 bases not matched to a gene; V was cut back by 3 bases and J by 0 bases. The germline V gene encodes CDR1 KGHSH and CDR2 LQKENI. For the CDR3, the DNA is TGTGCCAGCTCACCCCTTACTAGCGGGAGCACAGATACGCAGTATTTT. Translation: CASSPLTSGSTDTQYF.

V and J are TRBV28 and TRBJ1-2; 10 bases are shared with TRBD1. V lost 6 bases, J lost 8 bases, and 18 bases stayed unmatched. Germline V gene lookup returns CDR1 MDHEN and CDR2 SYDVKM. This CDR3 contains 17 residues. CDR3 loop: CASSPGGTGAGQRGYTF. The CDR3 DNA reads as TGTGCCAGCAGCCCGGGAGGGACAGGGGCCGGGCAACGAGGCTACACCTTC.

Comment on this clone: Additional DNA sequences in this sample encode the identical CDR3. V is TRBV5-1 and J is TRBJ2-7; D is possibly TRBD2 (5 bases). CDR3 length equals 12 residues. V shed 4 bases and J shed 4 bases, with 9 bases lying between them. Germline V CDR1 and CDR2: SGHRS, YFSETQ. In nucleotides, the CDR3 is TGCGCCAGCAGCCCGGGAAGTTACGAGCAGTACTTC. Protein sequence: CASSPGSYEQYF.

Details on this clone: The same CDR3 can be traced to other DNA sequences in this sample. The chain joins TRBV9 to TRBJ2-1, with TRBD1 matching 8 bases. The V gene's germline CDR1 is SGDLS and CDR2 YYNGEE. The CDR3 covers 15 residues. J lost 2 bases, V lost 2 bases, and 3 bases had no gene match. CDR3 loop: CASSVTGGTYNEQFF. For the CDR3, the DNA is TGTGCCAGCAGCGTTACAGGGGGTACCTACAATGAGCAGTTCTTC.

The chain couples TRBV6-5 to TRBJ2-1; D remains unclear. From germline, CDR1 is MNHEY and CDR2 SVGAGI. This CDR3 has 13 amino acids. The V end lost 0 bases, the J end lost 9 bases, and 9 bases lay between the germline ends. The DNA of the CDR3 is TGTGCCAGCAGTTACTCAAGAGTTGGTGAGCAGTTCTTC. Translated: CASSYSRVGEQFF.

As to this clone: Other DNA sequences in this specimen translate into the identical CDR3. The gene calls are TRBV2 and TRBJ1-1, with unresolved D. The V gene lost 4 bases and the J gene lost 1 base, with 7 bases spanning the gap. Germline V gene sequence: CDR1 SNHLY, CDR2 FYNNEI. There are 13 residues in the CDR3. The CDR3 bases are TGTGCCAGCAGTGTCCGGCAGAACACTGAAGCTTTCTTT. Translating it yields CASSVRQNTEAFF. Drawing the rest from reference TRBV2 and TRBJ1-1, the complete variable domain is EPEVTQTPSHQVTQMGQEVILRCVPISNHLYFYWYRQILGQKVEFLVSFYNNEISEKSEIFDDQFSVERPDGSNFTLKIRSTKLEDSAMYFCASSVRQNTEAFFGQGTRLTVV.

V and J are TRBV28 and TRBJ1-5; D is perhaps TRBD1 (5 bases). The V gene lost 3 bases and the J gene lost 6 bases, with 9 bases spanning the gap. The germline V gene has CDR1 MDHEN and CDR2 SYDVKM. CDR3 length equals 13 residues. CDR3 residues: CASSFAGRQPQHF. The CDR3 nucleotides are TGTGCCAGCAGTTTCGCAGGGCGTCAGCCCCAGCATTTT.

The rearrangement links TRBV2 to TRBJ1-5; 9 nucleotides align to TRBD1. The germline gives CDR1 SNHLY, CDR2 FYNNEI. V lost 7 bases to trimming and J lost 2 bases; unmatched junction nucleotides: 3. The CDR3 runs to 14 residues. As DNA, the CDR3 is TGTGCCAGCATGGACAGGGGTGGCAATCAGCCCCAGCATTTT. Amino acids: CASMDRGGNQPQHF.